This passage covers 17 T cell receptor beta chains from one sample sequenced in a study of PD-L1 blockade in urothelial cancer. Here immunoSEQ multiplex PCR was the method, and the copy in TCRdb shows in-frame clones only, minus some. The sample includes 35,000 to 55,000 clones, around nine tenths seen only once; the top ten take approximately 14%. The sample was PBMCs, taken around atezolizumab (anti-PD-L1) treatment. The receptors derive from an older woman with urothelial cancer.

The J gene is TRBJ2-7, the V gene TRBV27; tentative D call: TRBD2 (6 bases). The V gene's germline CDR1 is MNHEY and CDR2 SMNVEV (reference sequence). V dropped 3 bases and J dropped 2 bases, with 14 bases sitting between them. The CDR3 length is 15 residues. CDR3 residues: CASSFPGSGAYEQYF. CDR3 nucleotides: TGTGCCAGCAGTTTCCCCGGGAGTGGGGCCTACGAGCAGTACTTC.

The chain is built from TRBV19 and TRBJ2-1; tentative D call: TRBD1 (6 bases). The CDR3 has 12 amino acids. Looked up from germline, CDR1 is LNHDA and CDR2 is SQIVND (reference sequence). Trimming took 7 bases from V and 6 from J, leaving 10 bases between them. The CDR3 loop is CASKRGGNEQFF. The CDR3 nucleotides read TGTGCCAGTAAAAGAGGGGGCAATGAGCAGTTCTTC.

The J gene is TRBJ2-3, the V gene TRBV6-5; TRBD2 agrees at 7 bases. CDR1 and CDR2 (germline): MNHEY, SVGAGI. This CDR3 has 15 residues. V trimming: 6 bases; J trimming: 4 bases; junction bases outside the gene matches: 10. CDR3 coding DNA: TGTGCCAGCAGCGCCAGGGAGGGAGGCGCAGATACGCAGTATTTT. This translates into CASSAREGGADTQYF.

This clone was counted a single time. The rearrangement joins TRBV5-6 to TRBJ2-5, with 12 bases aligning to TRBD2. The trim removed 4 bases at V and 4 bases at J, leaving 5 bases unmatched. This CDR3 comprises 15 residues. The germline V gene encodes CDR1 SGHDT and CDR2 YYEEEE. The CDR3 sequence is CASSLASGGGETQYF. CDR3 DNA: TGTGCCAGCAGCCTCGCTAGCGGGGGGGGAGAGACCCAGTACTTC.

This chain connects TRBV19 to TRBJ2-2, with D possibly TRBD1 on 5 matching bases. The V end lost 4 bases, the J end lost 1 base, and 7 bases lay between the germline ends. The CDR3 contains 14 residues. CDR1 is LNHDA and CDR2 is SQIVND in the germline V gene (reference sequence). The chain's CDR3 is CASSNGQNTGELFF. CDR3 coding DNA: TGTGCCAGTAGTAACGGACAGAACACCGGGGAGCTGTTTTTT.

The chain combines TRBV6-5 with TRBJ1-2; D may be TRBD1 (5 bases). CDR1 MNHEY and CDR2 SVGAGI come from the germline V gene. This CDR3 comprises 14 residues. V dropped 7 bases and J dropped 2 bases, with 14 bases sitting between them. This CDR3 reads CASTLSGGNYGYTF. CDR3 sequence (DNA): TGTGCCAGCACCCTTTCCGGGGGGAACTATGGCTACACCTTC.

This clone was found once. The chain joins TRBV4-1 to TRBJ1-2; 10 bases map to TRBD1. The germline V gene has CDR1 MGHRA and CDR2 YSYEKL. CDR3 length: 15 residues. V was pared by 4 bases and J by 4 bases, with 6 bases of the junction left unmatched. The CDR3 DNA follows: TGCGCCAGCAGCCGCCGGGGACAGGGGTTCTATGGCTACACCTTC. This encodes CASSRRGQGFYGYTF.

This chain joins TRBV18 and TRBJ2-7; 9 nucleotides match TRBD1. Losses at the gene ends were 0 bases for V and 1 base for J; bases not matched to a gene: 1. This CDR3 spans 15 amino acids. Germline-derived CDR1 and CDR2 are KGHSH and LQKENI. This chain's CDR3 is CASSPPGQGSYEQYF. The CDR3 bases are TGTGCCAGCTCACCACCAGGACAGGGGTCCTACGAGCAGTACTTC. Full variable domain (rest looked up from reference TRBV18 and TRBJ2-7): NAGVMQNPRHLVRRRGQEARLRCSPMKGHSHVYWYRQLPEEGLKFMVYLQKENIIDESGMPKERFSAEFPKEGPSILRIQQVVRGDSAAYFCASSPPGQGSYEQYFGPGTRLTVT.

V gene TRBV23-1 combines with J gene TRBJ2-3; no reliable D call. TRBV23-1 is recorded as an ORF, its role being uncertain. The ends were cut back, 3 bases at V and 0 bases at J, with 10 bases in the middle. This CDR3 spans 15 amino acids. CDR3 sequence: CASSHSVTSTDTQYF. CDR3 nucleotides: TGCGCCAGCAGTCACTCGGTTACTAGCACAGATACGCAGTATTTT.

The V call is TRBV4-1, the J call TRBJ2-5; 13 positions agree with TRBD2. CDR1 and CDR2 (germline): MGHRA, YSYEKL. The CDR3 runs 16 residues. Trimming cost V 5 bases and J 5 bases; bases outside gene matches: 8. CDR3 DNA sequence: TGCGCCAGCAGCACCCGGACTAGCGGGGGCGGTGAGACCCAGTACTTC. This codes for CASSTRTSGGGETQYF.

V gene TRBV19 combines with J gene TRBJ2-3, with 11 bases identical to TRBD2. The CDR3 length is 18 residues. The V gene end was trimmed by 3 bases and the J gene end by 2 bases; junction bases not matched to a gene: 10. Germline V gene data show CDR1 as LNHDA and CDR2 as SQIVND (reference sequence). CDR3 amino acids: CASSILAGGRGSTDTQYF. DNA for the CDR3: TGTGCCAGTAGTATCCTAGCGGGAGGTAGGGGCTCCACAGATACGCAGTATTTT.

The V and J genes are TRBV25-1 and TRBJ1-1, with D possibly TRBD1 on 6 matching bases. There are 15 residues in the CDR3. The germline V gene encodes CDR1 MGHDK and CDR2 SYGVNS. V lost 4 bases to trimming and J lost 0 bases, with 12 bases between them. The CDR3 is CASSGIQGMNTEAFF. CDR3 nucleotides: TGTGCCAGCAGTGGGATCCAGGGGATGAACACTGAAGCTTTCTTT.

The chain couples TRBV5-4 to TRBJ1-2; D perhaps matches TRBD1 (5 bases). Trimming stripped 0 bases from V and 2 bases from J, with 11 bases between. This CDR3 comprises 15 residues. Germline CDR1 is SGHNT and CDR2 is YYREEE (reference sequence). The chain's CDR3 is CASSLGRGLNYGYTF. The DNA of the CDR3 is TGTGCCAGCAGCTTGGGGAGGGGATTAAACTATGGCTACACCTTC.

This chain joins TRBV5-6 and TRBJ2-1, with 12 bases aligning to TRBD1. This CDR3 is built from 16 residues. From germline, CDR1 is SGHDT and CDR2 YYEEEE. Trimming at V came to 4 bases and at J to 10 bases, leaving 12 bases not matched to a gene. For the CDR3, the DNA is TGTGCCAGCAGCCCGGCGGGGACAGGGGGCTTTTGGGAGCAGTTCTTC. This sequence encodes CASSPAGTGGFWEQFF.

The rearrangement joins TRBV2 to TRBJ2-1, with D perhaps matching TRBD1 (6 bases). CDR1 and CDR2 (germline): SNHLY, FYNNEI. Trimming removed 3 bases from V and 8 bases from J, with 14 bases in between. There are 14 residues in the CDR3. In DNA, the CDR3 is TGTGCCAGCAGTGATTACTCAGGGGAAGATGAGCAGTTCTTC. It codes for CASSDYSGEDEQFF.

The rearrangement joins TRBV27 to TRBJ1-4; perhaps TRBD1 as D (6 bases). Trimming removed 5 bases at V and 7 bases at J, with 23 bases between. Germline CDR1 reads MNHEY; CDR2 reads SMNVEV (reference sequence). This CDR3 region has 17 residues. The CDR3 loop is CASSTPRNREGGEKLFF. The CDR3 region has the DNA TGTGCCAGCAGTACACCTCGAAACAGGGAAGGAGGTGAAAAACTGTTTTTT.

This chain connects TRBV5-4 to TRBJ2-1, with a tentative D call TRBD2 (6 bases). CDR1 SGHNT and CDR2 YYREEE come from the germline V gene (reference sequence). CDR3 length: 13 amino acids. V was cut by 0 bases and J by 7 bases, with 8 bases left in between. The CDR3 sequence is CASSLGGRNEQFF. The DNA for the CDR3 is TGTGCCAGCAGCTTGGGGGGGAGGAATGAGCAGTTCTTC.